These 15 T cell receptor beta chains were sequenced from one sample in a study of post-analysis software for immune sequencing data. The antigens these receptors bind are not known. General study results and limits: Patients carried roughly five TRBV segments more frequently than controls did, and TRBV5-6, TRBV5-1 and TRBV20-1 were among them.

Carried by the TCR beta cDNA libraries were unique molecular identifiers. TCRdb itself ran the PCR reads through MiXCR, one entry per CDR3 protein. The data hold 820,000 or so distinct CDR3 sequences, with roughly 50% observed a single time. The material sequenced was blood. The receptors shown here come from a girl between 5 and 17 years old with multiple sclerosis.

V gene TRBV27 combines with J gene TRBJ1-2; 7 bases line up with TRBD1. J gave up 8 bases and V 9 bases, and 15 bases lay outside the gene matches. This CDR3 has 14 residues. In germline, CDR1 is MNHEY, CDR2 SMNVEV (reference sequence). The CDR3 DNA sequence: TGTGCCAGTTGCGCCGGAACAGGGGTGTACGGCTACACCTTC. Protein: CASCAGTGVYGYTF.

This clonotype was recorded a few times. The V gene is TRBV20-1, the J gene TRBJ1-2; 12 nucleotides match TRBD1. V was pared by 0 bases and J by 8 bases, with 7 bases of the junction left unmatched. The V gene's germline CDR1 is DFQATT and CDR2 SNEGSKA (reference sequence). There are 15 residues in the CDR3. The CDR3 loop is CSARDWDRGLKGYTF. DNA of the CDR3: TGCAGTGCTAGAGATTGGGACAGGGGGCTTAAGGGCTACACCTTC.

The CDR3 here is CSASRGLASYEQYF. The CDR3 bases are TGCAGCGCCTCCCGGGGCCTAGCCTCCTACGAGCAGTACTTC. The chain carries TRBV29-1 and TRBJ2-7; D is possibly TRBD1 or TRBD2 (5 bases each). V lost 7 bases and J lost 0, with 16 bases in between. The CDR3 runs 14 residues. Germline V CDR1 and CDR2: SQVTM, ANQGSEA.

The chain is built from TRBV7-3 and TRBJ2-4, with 10 bases lining up with TRBD1. Per germline, CDR1 SGHTA and CDR2 FQGTGA. The CDR3 has 15 residues. J was trimmed by 6 bases and V by 6 bases; bases with no gene match: 8. CDR3 nucleotides: TGTGCCAGCAGAGATCCGGGACAGGGGTCAAACATTCAGTACTTC. It translates to CASRDPGQGSNIQYF.

In this sample, this clonotype turned up a few times. This sequence joins TRBV7-9 and TRBJ2-1; the match to TRBD2 covers 7 bases. The V and J ends lost 2 bases and 0 bases, in that order; junction bases with no gene match: 16. CDR3 length: 20 amino acids. Germline lookup yields CDR1 SEHNR and CDR2 FQNEAQ (reference sequence). Written as DNA, the CDR3 is TGTGCCAGCAGCTTAACCCCCCGGATGGTAGCGGGTTCCTCCTACAATGAGCAGTTCTTC. It codes for CASSLTPRMVAGSSYNEQFF.

This clonotype has just a few counts. The rearrangement links TRBV29-1 to TRBJ2-4; TRBD2 matches at 7 bases. CDR1 SQVTM and CDR2 ANQGSEA come from the germline V gene. J was trimmed by 0 bases and V by 7 bases; bases with no gene match: 3. The CDR3 has 13 residues. The CDR3 DNA reads as TGCAGCGGGCTAGCGGTAGCCAAAAACATTCAGTACTTC. Translation: CSGLAVAKNIQYF.

The rearrangement uses TRBV5-1 and TRBJ1-1, with TRBD1 matching 9 bases. CDR1 SGHRS and CDR2 YFSETQ come from the germline V gene. J gave up 6 bases and V 4 bases, and 7 bases lay outside the gene matches. The CDR3 runs 14 residues. The CDR3 bases are TGCGCCAGCAGCCCGGGACAGGGAAGGGCTGAAGCTTTCTTT. It codes for CASSPGQGRAEAFF.

The V gene is TRBV5-1, the J gene TRBJ2-3, with D tentatively TRBD1 or TRBD2 (7 bases each). This CDR3 region has 20 residues. The V and J ends lost 0 bases and 1 base respectively, with 24 bases between them. Germline loops: CDR1 SGHRS, CDR2 YFSETQ. CDR3: CASSLVPLPTRGRGTDTQYF. The CDR3 bases are TGCGCCAGCAGCTTGGTACCACTGCCCACCAGGGGGAGGGGCACAGATACGCAGTATTTT.

V gene TRBV2 combines with J gene TRBJ2-2; no firm D call. The CDR3 is 15 residues long. Trimming shortened V by 6 bases and J by 2 bases, and 13 bases separated the two germline ends. Per the germline V gene, CDR1 is SNHLY and CDR2 is FYNNEI. The CDR3 coding sequence is TGTGCCAGCAGGGCCCAGAACTCCAACACCGGGGAGCTGTTTTTT. It is translated as CASRAQNSNTGELFF.

The chain combines TRBV10-3 with TRBJ1-2; D perhaps matches TRBD1 (6 bases). This CDR3 has 16 residues. CDR1 is ENHRY and CDR2 is SYGVKD in the germline V gene. Trimming stripped 2 bases from V and 4 bases from J, with 17 bases between. The chain's CDR3 is CAISERGGRESYGYTF. DNA of the CDR3: TGTGCCATCAGTGAGAGGGGGGGGCGGGAAAGCTATGGCTACACCTTC.

This chain connects TRBV11-2 to TRBJ1-4, with D uncertain. Per the germline V gene, CDR1 is SGHAT and CDR2 is FQNNGV. The CDR3 has 13 residues. Trimming pared 6 bases from V and 4 bases from J, leaving 9 bases between. DNA of the CDR3: TGTGCCAGCAGGCGGGGAAGTAATGAAAAACTGTTTTTT. Protein: CASRRGSNEKLFF. Supplemented by reference TRBV11-2 and TRBJ1-4, the full variable domain reads EAGVAQSPRYKIIEKRQSVAFWCNPISGHATLYWYQQILGQGPKLLIQFQNNGVVDDSQLPKDRFSAERLKGVDSTLKIQPAKLEDSAVYLCASRRGSNEKLFFGSGTQLSVL.

This clonotype was found a few times. V and J are TRBV15 and TRBJ2-1; TRBD2 matches 8 bases. Germline CDR1 reads LNHNV; CDR2 reads YYDKDF (reference sequence). Trimming took 5 bases from V and 9 from J; bases not matched to a gene: 12. The CDR3 contains 15 residues. The CDR3 DNA reads TGTGCCACCAGCCCCGGCGGGACTAGTCTGGTTGAGCAGTTCTTC. It specifies CATSPGGTSLVEQFF.

This clonotype has only one observation. This chain joins TRBV6-2 or TRBV6-3 and TRBJ2-7; no firm D call. Trimming removed 5 bases from V and 0 bases from J, with 14 bases in between. This CDR3 is 15 amino acids long. The V gene's germline CDR1 is MNHEY and CDR2 SVGEGT. The CDR3 coding sequence is TGTGCCAGCAGTCCCAGCCGGAAGAGCTCCTACGAGCAGTACTTC. It translates to CASSPSRKSSYEQYF.

This clonotype appeared a few times. The chain is built from TRBV4-1 and TRBJ1-2, with D possibly matching TRBD1 (5 bases). CDR1 and CDR2 from the germline V gene are MGHRA and YSYEKL. V was pared by 1 base and J by 0 bases, with 15 bases between. The CDR3 length is 17 residues. As DNA, the CDR3 is TGCGCCAGCAGCCAAGCTTTAGGACCGACAGCTAACTATGGCTACACCTTC. It translates to CASSQALGPTANYGYTF.

This clonotype has just a few counts. V and J are TRBV7-3 and TRBJ2-3, with 8 bases aligning to TRBD2. The CDR3 consists of 14 residues. Trimming at V came to 8 bases and at J to 1 base, leaving 5 bases not matched to a gene. Germline V gene lookup returns CDR1 SGHTA and CDR2 FQGTGA. The CDR3, as DNA: TGTGCCAGCCGGGCGGGGGGCGGCACAGATACGCAGTATTTT. Protein: CASRAGGGTDTQYF.